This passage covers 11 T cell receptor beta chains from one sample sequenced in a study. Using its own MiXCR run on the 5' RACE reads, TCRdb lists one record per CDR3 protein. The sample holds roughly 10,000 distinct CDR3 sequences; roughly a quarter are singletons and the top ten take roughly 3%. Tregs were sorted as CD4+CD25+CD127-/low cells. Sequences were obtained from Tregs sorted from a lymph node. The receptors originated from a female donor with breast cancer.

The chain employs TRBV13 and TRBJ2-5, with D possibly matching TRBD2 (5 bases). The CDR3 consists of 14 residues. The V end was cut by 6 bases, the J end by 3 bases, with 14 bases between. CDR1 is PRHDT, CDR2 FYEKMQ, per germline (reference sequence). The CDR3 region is CASRNSRGKETQYF. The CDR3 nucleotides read TGTGCCAGCAGAAATAGCCGGGGTAAAGAGACCCAGTACTTC.

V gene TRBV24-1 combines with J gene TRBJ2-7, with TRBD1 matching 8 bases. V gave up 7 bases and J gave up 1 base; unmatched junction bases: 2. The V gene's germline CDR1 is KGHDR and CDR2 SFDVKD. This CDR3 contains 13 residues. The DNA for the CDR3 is TGTGCCACCAGAGGACAGGGTTCCTACGAGCAGTACTTC. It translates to CATRGQGSYEQYF.

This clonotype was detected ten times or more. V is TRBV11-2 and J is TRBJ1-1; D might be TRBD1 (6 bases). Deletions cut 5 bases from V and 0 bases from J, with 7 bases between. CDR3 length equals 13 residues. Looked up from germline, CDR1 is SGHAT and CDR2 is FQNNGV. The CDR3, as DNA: TGTGCCAGCAGCACAGGGATGAACACTGAAGCTTTCTTT. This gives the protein CASSTGMNTEAFF.

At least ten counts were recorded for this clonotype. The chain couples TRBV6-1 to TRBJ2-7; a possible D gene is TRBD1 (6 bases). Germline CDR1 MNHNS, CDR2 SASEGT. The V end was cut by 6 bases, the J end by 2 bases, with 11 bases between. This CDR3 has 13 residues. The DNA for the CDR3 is TGTGCCAGCAGCCCAGGGGCGACCTACGAGCAGTACTTC. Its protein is CASSPGATYEQYF.

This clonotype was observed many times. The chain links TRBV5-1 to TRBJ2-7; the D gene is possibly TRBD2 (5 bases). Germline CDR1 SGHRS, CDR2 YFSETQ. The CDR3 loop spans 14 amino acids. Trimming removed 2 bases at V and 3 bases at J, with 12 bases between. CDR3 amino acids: CASSFEERFYEQYF. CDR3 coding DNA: TGCGCCAGCAGCTTTGAGGAGCGGTTCTACGAGCAGTACTTC.

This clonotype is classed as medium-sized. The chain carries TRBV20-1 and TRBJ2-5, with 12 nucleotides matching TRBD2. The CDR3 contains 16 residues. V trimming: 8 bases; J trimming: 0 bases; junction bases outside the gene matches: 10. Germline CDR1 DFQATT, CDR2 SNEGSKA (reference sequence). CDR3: CSLTSGSALYQETQYF. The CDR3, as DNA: TGCAGTTTGACTAGCGGGAGCGCCTTGTACCAAGAGACCCAGTACTTC.

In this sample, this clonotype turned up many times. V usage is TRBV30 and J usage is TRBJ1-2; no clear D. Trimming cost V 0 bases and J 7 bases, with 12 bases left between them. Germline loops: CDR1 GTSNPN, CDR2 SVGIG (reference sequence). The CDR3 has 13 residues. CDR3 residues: CAWSVPITSGYTF. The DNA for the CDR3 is TGTGCCTGGAGTGTGCCCATCACCTCTGGCTACACCTTC.

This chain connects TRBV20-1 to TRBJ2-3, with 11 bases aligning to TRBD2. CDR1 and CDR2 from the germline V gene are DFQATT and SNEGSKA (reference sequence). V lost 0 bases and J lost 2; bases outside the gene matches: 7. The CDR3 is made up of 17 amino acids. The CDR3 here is CSARDTLAGGPTDTQYF. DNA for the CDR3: TGCAGTGCTAGAGATACGCTAGCGGGAGGACCCACAGATACGCAGTATTTT.

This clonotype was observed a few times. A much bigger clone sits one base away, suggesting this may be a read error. DNA for the CDR3: TGCAGCGTTGGACAGCACGAGCAGCACTTC. It encodes CSVGQHEQHF. The chain has TRBV29-1 and TRBJ2-7, with D possibly matching TRBD1 (5 bases). CDR3 size: 10 residues. The V gene's germline CDR1 is SQVTM and CDR2 ANQGSEA.

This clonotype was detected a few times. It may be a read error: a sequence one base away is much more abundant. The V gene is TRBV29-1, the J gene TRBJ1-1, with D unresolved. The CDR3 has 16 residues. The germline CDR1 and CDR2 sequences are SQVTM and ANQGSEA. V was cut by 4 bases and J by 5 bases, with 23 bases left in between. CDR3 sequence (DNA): TGCAGCGTTGCGATGGGTTGGAGGGCTCGTTCGACTGAAGCTTTCTTT. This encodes CSVAMGWRARSTEAFF. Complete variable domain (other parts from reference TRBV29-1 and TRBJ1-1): SAVISQKPSRDICQRGTSLTIQCQVDSQVTMMFWYRQQPGQSLTLIATANQGSEATYESGFVIDKFPISRPNLTFSTLTVSNMSPEDSSIYLCSVAMGWRARSTEAFFGQGTRLTVV.

In nucleotides, the CDR3 is TGTGCCAGCAGCCAAGAAACCCTCCGAACCGGAAAAATAGAGCCCTACTACGAGCAGTACTTC. As protein: CASSQETLRTGKIEPYYEQYF. The chain is built from TRBV3-1 and TRBJ2-7; D is ambiguous. Germline V gives CDR1 LGHDT, CDR2 YNNKEL (reference sequence). V shed 0 bases and J shed 3 bases, with 30 bases lying between them. The CDR3 is made up of 21 amino acids.